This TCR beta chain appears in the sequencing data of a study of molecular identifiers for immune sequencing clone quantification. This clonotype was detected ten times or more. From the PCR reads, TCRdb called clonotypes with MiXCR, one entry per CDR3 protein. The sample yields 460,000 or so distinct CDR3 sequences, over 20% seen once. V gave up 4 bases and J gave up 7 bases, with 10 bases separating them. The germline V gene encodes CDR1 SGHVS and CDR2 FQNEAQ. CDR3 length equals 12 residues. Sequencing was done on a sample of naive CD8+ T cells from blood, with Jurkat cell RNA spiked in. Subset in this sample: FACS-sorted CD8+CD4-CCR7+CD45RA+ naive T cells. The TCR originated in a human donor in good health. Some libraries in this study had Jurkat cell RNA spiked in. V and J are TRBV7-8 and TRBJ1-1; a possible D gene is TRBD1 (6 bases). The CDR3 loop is CASSSGTHEAFF. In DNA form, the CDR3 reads TGTGCCAGCAGCTCAGGGACACATGAAGCTTTCTTT.